A single sample gave rise to the 2 T cell receptor beta chains below, sequenced in a study of blood T cells in healthy people across ages. Next came a second PCR, run for about 6 to 12 cycles, which used a sample-barcoded 5' primer along with a J-beta primer mix. Using its own MiXCR run on the 5' RACE reads, TCRdb lists one record per CDR3 protein. The table records roughly 1 million distinct CDR3 sequences, almost 25% of them present only once. This same sample was also part of a study on T cells of mothers and their children.

Sequenced input: blood. The receptors here all came from a girl under 10 years old in good health.

The chain joins TRBV4-1 to TRBJ2-4; possibly TRBD2 for D (6 bases). V lost 1 base to trimming and J lost 2 bases, with 15 bases between them. The CDR3 is 17 amino acids. CDR1 and CDR2 from the germline V gene are MGHRA and YSYEKL. In nucleotides, the CDR3 is TGCGCCAGCAGCCAAGGGGCGGGGTTGAATACCAAAAACATTCAGTACTTC. Protein: CASSQGAGLNTKNIQYF.

This chain connects TRBV6-2 or TRBV6-3 to TRBJ1-1; weak D call: TRBD1 (6 bases). The germline V and J ends were trimmed by 6 bases and 3 bases, with 20 bases remaining between them. CDR1 and CDR2 from the germline V gene are MNHEY and SVGEGT. This CDR3 is built from 16 residues. CDR3 residues: CASSPAPQGGDTEAFF. DNA of the CDR3: TGTGCCAGCAGCCCCGCACCACAGGGAGGAGACACTGAAGCTTTCTTT.